This entry lists 24 T cell receptor beta chains sequenced from one sample in a study of breast tumors, draining lymph nodes, adjacent tissues. TCRdb called the multiplex PCR reads again in MiXCR, with one record for every CDR3 protein. The table records 60,000 to 65,000 distinct CDR3 sequences, less than 60% of them present only once. Sequencing input: breast tumor tissue. These TCRs come from a female donor with breast cancer. Some clones in this sample may be carry-over from other donors' samples.

This clonotype has at least ten counts. J is TRBJ2-1 and V is TRBV9; TRBD2 might be the D (5 bases). Germline CDR1 reads SGDLS; CDR2 reads YYNGEE. Trimming left V 7 bases short and J 1 base short, with 9 bases between. The CDR3 covers 13 residues. Here the CDR3 reads CASGGSSYNEQFF. The CDR3 region has the DNA TGTGCCAGCGGAGGCAGTTCCTACAATGAGCAGTTCTTC. Together with reference TRBV9 and TRBJ2-1, the CDR3 gives the full variable domain: DSGVTQTPKHLITATGQRVTLRCSPRSGDLSVYWYQQSLDQGLQFLIQYYNGEERAKGNILERFSAQQFPDLHSELNLSSLELGDSALYFCASGGSSYNEQFFGPGTRLTVL.

As regards this clonotype: The junction differs from germline at one of its ends, possibly a read error. The chain uses TRBV5-6 and TRBJ2-7, with 7 bases fitting TRBD2. CDR1 is SGHDT and CDR2 is YYEEEE in the germline V gene. The CDR3 is 15 residues long. CDR3 sequence reads: CASSLGPTGGYEQYF. CDR3 DNA sequence: TGTGCCAGTAGCTTAGGCCCCACGGGGGGCTACGAGCAGTACTTC.

The chain couples TRBV5-1 to TRBJ2-2; unclear D gene. V was pared by 2 bases and J by 0 bases, with 5 bases between. The CDR3 consists of 14 residues. CDR1 SGHRS and CDR2 YFSETQ come from the germline V gene. The CDR3 loop reads CASSFRANTGELFF. The DNA for the CDR3 is TGCGCCAGCAGCTTCCGAGCGAACACCGGGGAGCTGTTTTTT.

This clonotype was seen a handful of times. This may stem from a read error, because a much larger clone lies one nucleotide away. The chain has TRBV6-5 and TRBJ1-3; 7 nucleotides line up with TRBD1. This CDR3 contains 15 residues. With V trimmed by 5 bases and J by 4 bases, 8 bases remained unmatched. From germline, CDR1 is MNHEY and CDR2 SVGAGI. The CDR3 DNA reads as TGTGCCAGCAGTCGGGACAGAACTAAAGGAAACACCATATATTTT. This gives the protein CASSRDRTKGNTIYF.

This clonotype was seen repeatedly, ten times or more. The V gene is TRBV4-1, the J gene TRBJ2-7, with 9 bases that match TRBD1. Germline assignment: CDR1 MGHRA and CDR2 YSYEKL. V lost 5 bases to trimming and J lost 3 bases; unmatched junction nucleotides: 2. This CDR3 spans 13 amino acids. DNA for the CDR3: TGCGCCAGCAGCAAGGGACAGGGCTACGAGCAGTACTTC. It yields the protein CASSKGQGYEQYF.

This clonotype occurred many times. This chain connects TRBV20-1 to TRBJ2-7, with a weak D call TRBD2 (6 bases). From germline, CDR1 is DFQATT and CDR2 SNEGSKA (reference sequence). The CDR3 is 13 amino acids. Between the trimmed V and J ends, which lost 0 bases and 9 bases, there was a span of 15 bases. CDR3 in amino acids: CSARDGQGGPQYF. The CDR3 DNA reads TGCAGTGCTAGAGACGGTCAGGGAGGTCCGCAGTACTTC.

Notes on this clonotype: This may arise from a read error, as a much more abundant clone is one base away. This rearrangement joins TRBV5-4 to TRBJ2-3; TRBD1 matches 9 bases. The length of the CDR3 is 13 residues. Germline trimming cut 4 bases from V and 6 bases from J; bases unmatched to any gene: 3. CDR1 is SGHNT, CDR2 YYREEE, per germline (reference sequence). The CDR3 region is CASSVQGADTQYF. The CDR3 DNA sequence: TGTGCCAGCAGCGTACAGGGGGCGGATACGCAGTATTTT.

The CDR3 protein is CSAWTGGYEQYF. CDR3 coding DNA: TGCAGTGCATGGACAGGCGGCTACGAGCAGTACTTC. The chain has TRBV20-1 and TRBJ2-7, with TRBD1 matching over 7 bases. CDR1 is DFQATT, CDR2 SNEGSKA, per germline (reference sequence). V dropped 6 bases and J dropped 3; count of bases not matched to a gene: 5. This CDR3 is 12 amino acids long.

The table lists this clonotype with many counts. With a much larger clone just one base away, this may be a read error. As DNA, the CDR3 is TGCAGTGCAACCGGGCGAAGGGACCTCCCCTTT. It is translated as CSATGRRDLPF. This sequence joins TRBV20-1 and TRBJ1-6, with D maybe TRBD1 (5 bases). Germline lookup yields CDR1 DFQATT and CDR2 SNEGSKA (reference sequence). CDR3 length equals 11 residues.

The chain combines TRBV20-1 with TRBJ2-1; no reliable D call. The ends were cut back, 7 bases at V and 4 bases at J, with 11 bases in the middle. This CDR3 region has 12 residues. Germline lookup yields CDR1 DFQATT and CDR2 SNEGSKA (reference sequence). CDR3 DNA: TGCAGTGTCGCGGCGGATTACAATGAGCAGTTCTTC. Translation gives CSVAADYNEQFF.

The gene calls are TRBV19 and TRBJ1-6; 9 bases line up with TRBD1. Germline V gene lookup returns CDR1 LNHDA and CDR2 SQIVND (reference sequence). Trimming at V came to 9 bases and at J to 9 bases, leaving 9 bases not matched to a gene. This CDR3 has 14 amino acids. The DNA of the CDR3 is TGTGCCAGCCGGACAGGGGCTCGGTCTTCACCCCTCCACTTT. It is translated as CASRTGARSSPLHF.

For the CDR3, the DNA is TGTGCCAGCAGCGAGGAGGGGACAGGATCACCCCTCCACTTT. Encoded protein: CASSEEGTGSPLHF. The rearrangement uses TRBV9 and TRBJ1-6, with 8 bases aligning to TRBD1. The CDR3 is 14 residues long. Germline assignment: CDR1 SGDLS and CDR2 YYNGEE. The junction had 6 bases not matched to a gene; V was cut back by 3 bases and J by 10 bases. The entire variable domain, with the rest obtained from reference TRBV9 and TRBJ1-6, is as follows: DSGVTQTPKHLITATGQRVTLRCSPRSGDLSVYWYQQSLDQGLQFLIQYYNGEERAKGNILERFSAQQFPDLHSELNLSSLELGDSALYFCASSEEGTGSPLHFGNGTRLTVT.

A note on this clonotype: Since no conserved phenylalanine or tryptophan closes the CDR3, a read error is the likely cause. Because the CDR3's place on the DNA is in doubt, the DNA is left out and the CDR3 is given as listed by TCRdb. This chain joins TRBV7-9 and TRBJ2-5. The CDR3 has 14 residues if both end residues are counted. CDR1 SEHNR and CDR2 FQNEAQ come from the germline V gene (reference sequence). The CDR3 loop reads CASSSSWTEETRYL.

The chain combines TRBV20-1 with TRBJ2-7; tentative D call: TRBD2 (7 bases). This CDR3 is built from 12 residues. Germline lookup yields CDR1 DFQATT and CDR2 SNEGSKA (reference sequence). Trimming left V 3 bases short and J 4 bases short, with 10 bases between. DNA of the CDR3: TGCAGTGCTAGCCGGGGGGCGTACGAGCAGTACTTC. Translation gives CSASRGAYEQYF.

The chain recombines TRBV29-1 with TRBJ2-1, with 11 bases fitting TRBD2. Trimming took 8 bases from V and 4 from J; bases not matched to a gene: 4. The CDR3 loop spans 13 amino acids. The germline gives CDR1 SQVTM, CDR2 ANQGSEA. The CDR3 nucleotides are TGCAGCTCTAGCGGGGGGCGTTACAATGAGCAGTTCTTC. This translates into CSSSGGRYNEQFF.

The V and J genes are TRBV7-9 and TRBJ1-6, with TRBD1 identical over 7 bases. Germline loops: CDR1 SEHNR, CDR2 FQNEAQ (reference sequence). V was clipped by 4 bases and J by 5 bases; unmatched bases: 2. This CDR3 is built from 14 residues. DNA for the CDR3: TGTGCCAGCAGCTACGGGACAGATAATTCACCCCTCCACTTT. Protein: CASSYGTDNSPLHF.

The table lists this clonotype with many counts. The V gene is TRBV9, the J gene TRBJ2-3; D unclear. This CDR3 spans 14 amino acids. Germline V gives CDR1 SGDLS, CDR2 YYNGEE. Between the trimmed V and J ends, which lost 4 bases and 6 bases, there was a span of 15 bases. CDR3 in DNA: TGTGCCAGCAGCTTAGATGGGGTCCCCGATACGCAGTATTTT. As protein: CASSLDGVPDTQYF.

As for this clonotype: With a much larger clone just one base away, this may be a read error. This rearrangement joins TRBV14 to TRBJ2-2; 9 bases are shared with TRBD2. CDR3 length equals 16 residues. Germline CDR1 and CDR2: SGHDN and FVKESK. J was trimmed by 7 bases and V by 4 bases; bases with no gene match: 10. Here the CDR3 DNA reads TGTGCCAGCAGCCGAATAGCGGGAGCCAATAACGGGGAGCTGTTTTTT. The encoded protein is CASSRIAGANNGELFF. Variable domain in full (rest from reference TRBV14 and TRBJ2-2): EAGVTQFPSHSVIEKGQTVTLRCDPISGHDNLYWYRRVMGKEIKFLLHFVKESKQDESGMPNNRFLAERTGGTYSTLKVQPAELEDSGVYFCASSRIAGANNGELFFGEGSRLTVL.

The chain employs TRBV7-2 and TRBJ2-6; 9 bases are shared with TRBD1. V lost 3 bases, J lost 2 bases, and 17 bases stayed unmatched. Looked up from germline, CDR1 is SGHTA and CDR2 is FQGNSA. The CDR3 length is 21 residues. CDR3 in DNA: TGTGCCAGCAGCTTCCTACAGGGGTGGGACAGGGCGAACCCTGGGGCCAACGTCCTGACTTTC. It is translated as CASSFLQGWDRANPGANVLTF.

The chain has TRBV9 and TRBJ2-5, with 9 bases lining up with TRBD1. The CDR3 spans 15 residues. Germline CDR1 is SGDLS and CDR2 is YYNGEE. Germline trimming cut 0 bases from V and 7 bases from J; bases unmatched to any gene: 7. The CDR3 DNA follows: TGTGCCAGCAGCGTAGCCGCCGGGGGACAGGGGACCCAGTACTTC. Its translation: CASSVAAGGQGTQYF.

A few counts support this clonotype. The V call is TRBV7-9, the J call TRBJ1-2; TRBD1 might be the D (5 bases). The CDR3 covers 12 residues. V shed 2 bases and J shed 4 bases, with 5 bases lying between them. Germline CDR1 SEHNR, CDR2 FQNEAQ (reference sequence). Written as DNA, the CDR3 is TGTGCCAGCAGCTTACAGGGCTATGGCTACACCTTC. It codes for CASSLQGYGYTF.

The gene calls are TRBV4-3 and TRBJ1-5, with a tentative D call TRBD1 (6 bases). V shed 4 bases and J shed 2 bases, with 9 bases lying between them. This CDR3 is built from 14 residues. CDR1 is LGHNA and CDR2 is YSLEER in the germline V gene. The CDR3 protein is CASSPGAGNQPQHF. The CDR3 DNA reads TGCGCCAGCAGCCCAGGGGCGGGCAATCAGCCCCAGCATTTT.

The chain combines TRBV5-1 with TRBJ2-6; no reliable D call. V dropped 5 bases and J dropped 2 bases, with 2 bases sitting between them. The CDR3 extends over 12 amino acids. In germline, CDR1 is SGHRS, CDR2 YFSETQ. The CDR3 DNA sequence: TGCGCCAGCAGGGCTGGGGCCAACGTCCTGACTTTC. As protein: CASRAGANVLTF.

Ten or more counts support this clonotype. The J gene is TRBJ1-4, the V gene TRBV19; D uncertain. Germline CDR1 LNHDA, CDR2 SQIVND (reference sequence). The ends were cut back, 4 bases at V and 7 bases at J, with 19 bases in the middle. The CDR3 has 16 residues. The CDR3 DNA reads as TGTGCCAGTAGTACCCTCCAGGTACTATTAGGTGAAAAACTGTTTTTT. Translating it yields CASSTLQVLLGEKLFF.